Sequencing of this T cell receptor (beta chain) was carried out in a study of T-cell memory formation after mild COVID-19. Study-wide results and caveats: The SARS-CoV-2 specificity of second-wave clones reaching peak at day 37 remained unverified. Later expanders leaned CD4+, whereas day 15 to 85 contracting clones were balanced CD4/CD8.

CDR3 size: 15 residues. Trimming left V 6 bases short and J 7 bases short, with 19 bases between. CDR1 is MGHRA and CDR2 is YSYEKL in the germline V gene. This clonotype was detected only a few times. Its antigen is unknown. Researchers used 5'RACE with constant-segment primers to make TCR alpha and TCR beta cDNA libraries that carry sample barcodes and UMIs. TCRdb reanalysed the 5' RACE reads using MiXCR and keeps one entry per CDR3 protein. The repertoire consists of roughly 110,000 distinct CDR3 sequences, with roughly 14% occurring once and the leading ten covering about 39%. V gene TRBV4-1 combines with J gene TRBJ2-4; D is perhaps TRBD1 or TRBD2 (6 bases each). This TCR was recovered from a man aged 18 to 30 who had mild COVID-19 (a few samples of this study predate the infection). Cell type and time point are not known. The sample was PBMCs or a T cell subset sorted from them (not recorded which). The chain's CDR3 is CASRHVGGRVNIQYF. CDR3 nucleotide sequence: TGCGCCAGCAGGCATGTAGGGGGGCGCGTGAACATTCAGTACTTC.